This T cell receptor beta chain was retrieved from a study of CD8+ T cells in alopecia areata. Study summary: Scalp area affected, as a percentage, set the severity score of treated patients.

The CDR3 is made up of 15 amino acids. V shed 0 bases and J shed 2 bases, with 10 bases lying between them. The germline CDR1 and CDR2 sequences are SGHRS and YFSETQ. Treatment specified: oral pan-JAK inhibitor, 5-10 mg twice daily. A word on this clone: What it recognizes is unknown.

Findings and limits, study-wide: In lesional scalp, particularly from alopecia totalis/universalis, clonality was higher than in normal scalp. Only a single nonresponder existed, so baseline CD8+ expansion links stay unclear. In blood and scalp, many expanded lesional clones persisted during tofacitinib.

The sequencing template was cDNA reverse transcribed from extracted RNA. The table came from immunoSEQ multiplex PCR; TCRdb's copy has only in-frame clones and leaves some out. The sample holds some 170,000 clones, about three fifths seen once. This chain links TRBV5-1 with TRBJ2-3; unclear D gene. The input for sequencing was CD4+ T cells sorted from blood, taken at approximately week 60, from a patient treated with tofacitinib. The TCR was taken from a human donor with alopecia areata. CDR3 coding DNA: TGCGCCAGCAGCTTGGATCGGAAGTTCACAGATACGCAGTATTTT. Its translation is CASSLDRKFTDTQYF.